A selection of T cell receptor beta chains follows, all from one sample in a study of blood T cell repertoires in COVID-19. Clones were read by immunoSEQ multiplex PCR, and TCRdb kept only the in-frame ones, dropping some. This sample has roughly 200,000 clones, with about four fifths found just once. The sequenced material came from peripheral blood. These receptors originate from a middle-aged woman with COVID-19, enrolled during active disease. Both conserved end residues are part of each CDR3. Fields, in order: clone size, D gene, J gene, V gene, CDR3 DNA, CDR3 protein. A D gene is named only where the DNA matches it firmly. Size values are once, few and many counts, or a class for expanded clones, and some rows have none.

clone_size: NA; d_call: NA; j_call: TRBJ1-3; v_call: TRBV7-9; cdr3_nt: TGTGCCAGCAGGCTCAGCTCTGGAAACACCATATATTTT; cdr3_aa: CASRLSSGNTIYF
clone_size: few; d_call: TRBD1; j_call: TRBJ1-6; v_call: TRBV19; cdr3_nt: TGTGCCAGTAGTTTGACAGGGGGCAGGAATTCACCCCTCCACTTT; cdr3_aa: CASSLTGGRNSPLHF
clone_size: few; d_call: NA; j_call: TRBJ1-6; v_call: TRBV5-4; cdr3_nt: TGTGCCAGCAGCTTGGTTCCAGGGCGGTCTATAAATTCACCCCTCCACTTT; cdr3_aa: CASSLVPGRSINSPLHF
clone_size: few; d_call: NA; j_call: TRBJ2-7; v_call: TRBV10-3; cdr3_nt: TGTGCCATCAGTGAGTCGGAGGGGACGGGGGTGCAGTACTTC; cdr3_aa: CAISESEGTGVQYF
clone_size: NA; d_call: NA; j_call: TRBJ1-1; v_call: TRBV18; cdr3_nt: TGTGCCAGCTCACCCCGGGACACAACCCCTTCGAACACTGAAGCTTTCTTT; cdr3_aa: CASSPRDTTPSNTEAFF
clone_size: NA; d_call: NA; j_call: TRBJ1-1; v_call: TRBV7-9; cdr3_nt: TGTGCCAGCAGCTTAGGGGGGCAAACTGAAGCTTTCTTT; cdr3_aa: CASSLGGQTEAFF
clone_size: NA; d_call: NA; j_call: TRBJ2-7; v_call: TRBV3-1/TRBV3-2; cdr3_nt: TGTGCCAGCAGCCAAATCAACGAGCAGTACTTC; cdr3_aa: CASSQINEQYF
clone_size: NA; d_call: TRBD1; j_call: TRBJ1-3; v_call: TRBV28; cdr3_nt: TGTGCCAGCAGTTTATCGACAGGGGGTATCTCTGGAAACACCATATATTTT; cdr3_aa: CASSLSTGGISGNTIYF
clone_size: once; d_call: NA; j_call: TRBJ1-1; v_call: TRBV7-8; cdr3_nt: TGTGCCAGCAGCCTAGGGACTGAGGCCTCAGCTTTCTTT; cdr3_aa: CASSLGTEASAFF
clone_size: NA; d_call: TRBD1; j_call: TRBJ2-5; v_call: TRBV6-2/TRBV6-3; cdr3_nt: TGTGCCAGCAGTCCCGGACAGGGCCACTACCAAGAGACCCAGTACTTC; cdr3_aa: CASSPGQGHYQETQYF
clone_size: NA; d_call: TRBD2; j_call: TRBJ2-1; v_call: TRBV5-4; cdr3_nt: TGTGCCAGCAGCTTAGCGGGACTAGCGGTCCATGAGCAGTTCTTC; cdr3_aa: CASSLAGLAVHEQFF
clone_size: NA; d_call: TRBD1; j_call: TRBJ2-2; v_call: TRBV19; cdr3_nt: TGTGCCAGTAGTAGACGGACAGGGTCCCACACCGGGGAGCTGTTTTTT; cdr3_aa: CASSRRTGSHTGELFF
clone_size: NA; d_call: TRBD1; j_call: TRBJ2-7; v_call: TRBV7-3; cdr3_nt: TGTGCCAGCAGCGAGAACGGGGACAGCTCCTACGAGCAGTACTTC; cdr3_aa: CASSENGDSSYEQYF
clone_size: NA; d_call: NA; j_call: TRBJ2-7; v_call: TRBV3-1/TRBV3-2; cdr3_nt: TGTGCCAGCAGCCAAGATGAGAACGGTAGGCAGTACTTC; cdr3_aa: CASSQDENGRQYF
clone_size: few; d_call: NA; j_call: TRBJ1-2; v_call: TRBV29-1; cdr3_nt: TGCAGCGTTGTGGGGTCGGGGGGTAATGGCTACACCTTC; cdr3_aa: CSVVGSGGNGYTF
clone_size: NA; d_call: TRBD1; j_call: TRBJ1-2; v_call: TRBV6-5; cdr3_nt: TGTGCCAGCAGTTACCCGGGACAGAACTATGGCTACACCTTC; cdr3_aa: CASSYPGQNYGYTF
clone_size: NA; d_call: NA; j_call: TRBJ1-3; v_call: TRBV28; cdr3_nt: TGTGCCAGCCACCTGGGGCTCCTCTCTGGAAACACCATATATTTT; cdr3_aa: CASHLGLLSGNTIYF
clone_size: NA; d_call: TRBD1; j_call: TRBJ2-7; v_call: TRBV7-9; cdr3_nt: TGTGCCAGCAGCTGGGGGCCGGGACAGGGGTATCCAGGCGAGCAGTACTTC; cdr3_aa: CASSWGPGQGYPGEQYF
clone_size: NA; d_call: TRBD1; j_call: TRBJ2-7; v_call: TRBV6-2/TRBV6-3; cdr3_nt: TGTGCCAGCAGTTACACAGGGGACGAGCAGTACTTC; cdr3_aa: CASSYTGDEQYF
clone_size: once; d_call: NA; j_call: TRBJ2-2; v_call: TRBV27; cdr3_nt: TGTGCCAGCAGTTTTGAAACTGGCACCGGGGAGCTGTTTTTT; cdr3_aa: CASSFETGTGELFF
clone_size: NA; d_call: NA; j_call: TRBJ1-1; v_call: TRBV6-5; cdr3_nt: TGTGCCAGCAGTTACACCCTACAGGATCCGACAGCTTTCTTT; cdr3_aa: CASSYTLQDPTAFF
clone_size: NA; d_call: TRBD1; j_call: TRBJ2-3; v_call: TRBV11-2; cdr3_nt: TGTGCCAGCAGCCGACAGGGGCTCACAGATACGCAGTATTTT; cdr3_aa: CASSRQGLTDTQYF
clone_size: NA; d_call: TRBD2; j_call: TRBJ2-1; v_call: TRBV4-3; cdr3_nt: TGCGCCAGCAGCCAAGAAAGCGGTAGCGGGGGGGCGGAGCAGTTCTTC; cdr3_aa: CASSQESGSGGAEQFF
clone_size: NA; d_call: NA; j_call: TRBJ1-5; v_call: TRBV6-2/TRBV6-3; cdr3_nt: TGTGCCAGCAGTTACTCGAAAAGAAGCGGGCAGGGCCTCAATCAGCCCCAGCATTTT; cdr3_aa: CASSYSKRSGQGLNQPQHF
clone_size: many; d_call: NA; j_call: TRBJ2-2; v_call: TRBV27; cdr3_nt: TGTGCCAGCAGTTCCGGCCGGGAGAAGGCCGGGGAGCTGTTTTTT; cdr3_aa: CASSSGREKAGELFF
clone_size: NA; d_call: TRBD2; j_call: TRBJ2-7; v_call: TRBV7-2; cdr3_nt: TGTGCCAGCAGCACACTAGCGGGGGGGATCTACGAGCAGTACTTC; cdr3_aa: CASSTLAGGIYEQYF
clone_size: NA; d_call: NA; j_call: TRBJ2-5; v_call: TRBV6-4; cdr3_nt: TGTGCCAACCGGACAGCCCCAACACACCAAGAGACCCAGTACTTC; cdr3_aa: CANRTAPTHQETQYF
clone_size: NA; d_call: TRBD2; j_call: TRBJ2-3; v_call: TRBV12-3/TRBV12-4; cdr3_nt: TGTGCCAGCAGGCGGACTAGCGTAGATACGCAGTATTTT; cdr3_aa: CASRRTSVDTQYF
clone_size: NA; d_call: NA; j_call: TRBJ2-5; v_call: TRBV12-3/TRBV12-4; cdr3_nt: TGTGCCAGCAGTTCCCTAGCCCAAGAGACCCAGTACTTC; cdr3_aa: CASSSLAQETQYF
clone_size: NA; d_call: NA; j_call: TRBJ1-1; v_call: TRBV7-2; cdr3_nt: TGTGCCAGCGGATATCGGACAGACGGGACTGAAGCTTTCTTT; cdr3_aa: CASGYRTDGTEAFF
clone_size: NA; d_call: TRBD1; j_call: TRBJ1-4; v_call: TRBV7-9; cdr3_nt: TGTGCCAGCAGCGCCGGACAGGGAAAACTGTTTTTT; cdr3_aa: CASSAGQGKLFF
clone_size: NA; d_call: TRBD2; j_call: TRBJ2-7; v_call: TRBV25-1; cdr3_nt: TGTGCCAGCTGTGCGGGAGGCTCCTACGAGCAGTACTTC; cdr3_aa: CASCAGGSYEQYF
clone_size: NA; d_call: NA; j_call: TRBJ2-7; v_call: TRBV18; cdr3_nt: TGTGCCAGCTACTCGGTGACAGCCCACGAGCAGTACTTC; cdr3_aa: CASYSVTAHEQYF
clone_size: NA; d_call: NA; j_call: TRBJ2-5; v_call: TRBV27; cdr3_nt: TGTGCCAGCAGTCCCTGGGGCGGGGTGGGGGAGACCCAGTACTTC; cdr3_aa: CASSPWGGVGETQYF
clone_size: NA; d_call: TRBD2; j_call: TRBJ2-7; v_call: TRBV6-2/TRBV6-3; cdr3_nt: TGTGCCAGCAGCCTACTAGCGGGGGCCTACGAGCAGTACTTC; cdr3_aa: CASSLLAGAYEQYF
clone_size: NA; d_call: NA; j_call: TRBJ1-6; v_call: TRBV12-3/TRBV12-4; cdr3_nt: TGTGCCAGCAGCACGGAGGAGAGGTCACCCCTCCACTTT; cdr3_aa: CASSTEERSPLHF
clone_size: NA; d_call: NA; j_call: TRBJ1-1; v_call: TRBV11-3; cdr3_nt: TGTGCCAGCAGCTTGGGGGGTGACACTGAAGCTTTCTTT; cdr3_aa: CASSLGGDTEAFF
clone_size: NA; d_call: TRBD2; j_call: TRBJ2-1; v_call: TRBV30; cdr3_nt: TGTGCCTGGAGTGGCCCTAGCGGCAATGAGCAGTTCTTC; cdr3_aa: CAWSGPSGNEQFF
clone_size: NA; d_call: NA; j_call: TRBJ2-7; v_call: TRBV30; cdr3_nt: TGTGCCTGGAGTCGGGAAGGGCCACTTAACACCTACGAGCAGTACTTC; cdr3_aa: CAWSREGPLNTYEQYF
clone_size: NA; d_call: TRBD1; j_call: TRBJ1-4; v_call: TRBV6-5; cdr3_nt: TGTGCCAGCAGTTTTACCGGGACAGGGATTGGGGAAAAACTGTTTTTT; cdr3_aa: CASSFTGTGIGEKLFF
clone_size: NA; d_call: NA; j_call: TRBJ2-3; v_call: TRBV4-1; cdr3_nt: TGCGCCAGCAGCCCCGGGAACCCAGATACGCAGTATTTT; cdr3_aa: CASSPGNPDTQYF
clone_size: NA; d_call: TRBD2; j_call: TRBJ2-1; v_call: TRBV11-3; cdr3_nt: TGTGCCAGCAGCTTAGAGAGCAGACTAGCGGGGGGGCTGGGAGAGCAGTTCTTC; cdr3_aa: CASSLESRLAGGLGEQFF
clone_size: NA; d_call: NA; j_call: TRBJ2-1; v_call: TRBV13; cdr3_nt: TGTGCCAGCAGCTCCGGGAGCCCTGAGCAGTTCTTC; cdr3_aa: CASSSGSPEQFF
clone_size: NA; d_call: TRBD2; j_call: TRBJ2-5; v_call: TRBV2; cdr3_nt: TGTGCCAGCGGTCTAGCGGGGAGTAAAGAGACCCAGTACTTC; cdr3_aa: CASGLAGSKETQYF
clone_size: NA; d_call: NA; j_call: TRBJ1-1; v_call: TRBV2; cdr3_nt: TGTGCCAGCAACTATCAGGGGAGAGACACTGAAGCTTTCTTT; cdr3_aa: CASNYQGRDTEAFF
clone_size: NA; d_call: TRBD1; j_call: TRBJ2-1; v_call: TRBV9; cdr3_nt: TGTGCCAGCAGCGGAATACAGGGGGCCAATGAGCAGTTCTTC; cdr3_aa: CASSGIQGANEQFF
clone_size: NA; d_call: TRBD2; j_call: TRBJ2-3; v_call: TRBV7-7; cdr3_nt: TGTGCCAGCAGCCCAGGCACAGCGGGGGGGTCAGATACGCAGTATTTT; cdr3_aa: CASSPGTAGGSDTQYF
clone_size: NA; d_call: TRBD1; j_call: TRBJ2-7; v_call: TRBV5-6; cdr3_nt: TGTGCCAGCAGCTTGAGGACAGGAGACTACGAGCAGTACTTC; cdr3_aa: CASSLRTGDYEQYF
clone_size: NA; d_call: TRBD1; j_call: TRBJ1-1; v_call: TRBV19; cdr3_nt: TGTGCCAGTAGTTGGGACAGGGGGAACACTGAAGCTTTCTTT; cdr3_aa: CASSWDRGNTEAFF
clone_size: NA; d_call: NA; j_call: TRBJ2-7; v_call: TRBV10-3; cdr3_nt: TGTGCCATCAAAGATGGCCTCTCCTACGAGCAGTACTTC; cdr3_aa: CAIKDGLSYEQYF
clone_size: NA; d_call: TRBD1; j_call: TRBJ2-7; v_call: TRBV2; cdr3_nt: TGTGCCAGCGCCGGGACAGACATCTACGAGCAGTACTTC; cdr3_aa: CASAGTDIYEQYF
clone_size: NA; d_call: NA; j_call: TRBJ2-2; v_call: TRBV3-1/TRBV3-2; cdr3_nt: TGTGCCAGCAGCCGAGAGGGGGGCACCGGGGAGCTGTTTTTT; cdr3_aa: CASSREGGTGELFF
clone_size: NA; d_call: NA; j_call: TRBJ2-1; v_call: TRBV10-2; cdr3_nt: TGCGCCAGCAGTGTAACAGTGCCCTCATCCTACAATGAGCAGTTCTTC; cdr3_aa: CASSVTVPSSYNEQFF
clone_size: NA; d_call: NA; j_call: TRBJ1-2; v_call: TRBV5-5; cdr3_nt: TGTGCCAGCAGTCCCCGTACCGGGACTCTCGTCTACACCTTC; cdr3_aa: CASSPRTGTLVYTF
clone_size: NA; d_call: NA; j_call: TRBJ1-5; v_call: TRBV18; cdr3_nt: TGTGCCAGCTCACCATCAGAGTGGCGGGACGAAAATCAGCCCCAGCATTTT; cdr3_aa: CASSPSEWRDENQPQHF
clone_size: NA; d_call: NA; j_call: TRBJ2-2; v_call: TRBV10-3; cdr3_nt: TGTGCCATCAGTGTCGAGCGGGCGAACACCGGGGAGCTGTTTTTT; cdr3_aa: CAISVERANTGELFF
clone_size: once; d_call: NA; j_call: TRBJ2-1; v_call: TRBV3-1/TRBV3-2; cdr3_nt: TGTGCCAGCAGCCAAGATGCGGGAAACTACAATGAGCAGTTCTTC; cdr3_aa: CASSQDAGNYNEQFF
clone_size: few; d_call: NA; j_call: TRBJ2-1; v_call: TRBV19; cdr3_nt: TGTGCCAGTAGTATTGGGTACAGGCAGTTCTTC; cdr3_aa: CASSIGYRQFF